The next 32 T cell receptor beta chains were all read from a single sample in a study of identifying expanded T cells in peripheral blood. Libraries were prepared by immunoSEQ multiplex PCR; TCRdb keeps only in-frame clonotypes and omits some of them. Of tens of thousands of clones detected, 88% appear once; the ten largest clones hold around 20%. Sequencing used blood. These receptor sequences come from a person aged 18 to 70 in good health.

This sequence joins TRBV10-3 and TRBJ2-3; no clear D gene. The length of the CDR3 is 13 residues. Germline V gene lookup returns CDR1 ENHRY and CDR2 SYGVKD. Trimming removed 3 bases from V and 2 bases from J, with 6 bases in between. CDR3: CAISDSNTDTQYF. The DNA of the CDR3 is TGTGCCATCAGTGATTCGAACACAGATACGCAGTATTTT.

The chain couples TRBV11-2 to TRBJ1-6; 7 nucleotides match TRBD1. The CDR3 sequence is 15 residues long. Germline V gene sequence: CDR1 SGHAT, CDR2 FQNNGV. The trim removed 3 bases at V and 14 bases at J, leaving 13 bases unmatched. The CDR3 bases are TGTGCCAGCAGCTTGGGGAACAGGGGTGATAGGGCCCTCCACTTT. Translated, it gives CASSLGNRGDRALHF.

This clone appeared a single time. The chain joins TRBV28 to TRBJ2-1; weak D call: TRBD2 (6 bases). The CDR3 has 13 residues. CDR1 is MDHEN, CDR2 SYDVKM, per germline. The V and J ends lost 8 bases and 8 bases respectively, with 16 bases between them. The CDR3 coding sequence is TGTGCCAGCGAGGCTAGCGTGTTCCATGAGCAGTTCTTC. It specifies CASEASVFHEQFF.

V usage is TRBV29-1 and J usage is TRBJ2-5, with a weak D call TRBD1 (7 bases). Deletions cut 8 bases from V and 7 bases from J, with 17 bases between. This CDR3 spans 12 amino acids. CDR1 is SQVTM and CDR2 is ANQGSEA in the germline V gene. The CDR3 reads CSQLTGEATQYF. CDR3 coding DNA: TGCAGCCAACTCACAGGGGAGGCGACCCAGTACTTC.

This clone has more than one count but fewer than ten. The chain links TRBV6-1 to TRBJ1-5, with D uncertain. V was shortened by 4 bases and J by 7 bases, with 11 bases between the two germline ends. Looked up from germline, CDR1 is MNHNS and CDR2 is SASEGT. The CDR3 runs to 13 residues. The DNA for the CDR3 is TGTGCCAGCAGTGTCGGGGTGGAGCAGCCCCAGCATTTT. The encoded protein is CASSVGVEQPQHF.

V is TRBV7-9 and J is TRBJ1-6; no clear D. Germline V gene sequence: CDR1 SEHNR, CDR2 FQNEAQ (reference sequence). The CDR3 runs 12 residues. The V end lost 1 base, the J end lost 7 bases, and 2 bases lay between the germline ends. DNA of the CDR3: TGTGCCAGCAGCTTAGTAAATTCACCCCTCCACTTT. It codes for CASSLVNSPLHF.

This clone is deemed medium-sized. A read error may produce the germline difference seen at one junction end. This sequence joins TRBV7-2 and TRBJ1-6; possibly TRBD1 for D (5 bases). CDR1 and CDR2 from the germline V gene are SGHTA and FQGNSA. The CDR3 contains 13 residues. This CDR3 reads CASSLGRDETAYF. The CDR3 DNA is TGTGCCAGCAGCTTAGGGAGAGATGAGACAGCCTACTTT.

The chain carries TRBV6-4 and TRBJ1-5; TRBD1 might be the D (6 bases). V lost 5 bases and J 2 bases, leaving 16 bases between the germline ends. Germline assignment: CDR1 MRHNA and CDR2 SNTAGT. The CDR3 covers 16 residues. The CDR3 DNA reads TGTGCCAGCAGTTTCAAACGGTCAGGGGGCAATCAGCCCCAGCATTTT. Translated, it gives CASSFKRSGGNQPQHF.

The chain recombines TRBV13 with TRBJ1-2, with D hard to call. The CDR3 is 15 amino acids. The V gene lost 0 bases and the J gene lost 8 bases, with 16 bases spanning the gap. Germline assignment: CDR1 PRHDT and CDR2 FYEKMQ (reference sequence). DNA of the CDR3: TGTGCCAGCAGCTTAGGCCTAGACGTTATGTCGGGCTACACCTTC. Protein: CASSLGLDVMSGYTF.

This clone came up once. This sequence joins TRBV27 and TRBJ1-6, with 8 bases matching TRBD1. The CDR3 is 14 residues long. Germline values: CDR1 MNHEY, CDR2 SMNVEV (reference sequence). J was trimmed by 7 bases and V by 3 bases; bases with no gene match: 2. The CDR3 loop is CASSFGTGNSPLHF. CDR3 sequence (DNA): TGTGCCAGCAGTTTTGGGACAGGCAATTCACCCCTCCACTTT.

The CDR3 loop reads CASSPPGVISYNEQFF. The CDR3 DNA sequence: TGTGCCAGCAGTCCGCCTGGGGTCATCTCCTACAATGAGCAGTTCTTC. The rearrangement uses TRBV5-6 and TRBJ2-1; D is ambiguous. Trimming cost V 5 bases and J 0 bases, with 15 bases left between them. CDR1 and CDR2 (germline): SGHDT, YYEEEE. CDR3 length: 16 amino acids.

V and J are TRBV27 and TRBJ2-1; D is possibly TRBD1 (6 bases). The CDR3 totals 14 residues. In germline, CDR1 is MNHEY, CDR2 SMNVEV (reference sequence). V lost 6 bases, J lost 8 bases, and 17 bases lay in between. This chain's CDR3 is CASSKKRTAHEQFF. The DNA for the CDR3 is TGTGCCAGCAGCAAAAAACGGACAGCCCATGAGCAGTTCTTC.

CDR3 coding DNA: TGTGCCAGCAGTTTGGGGCCGGAGAACGAGCAGTACTTC. Protein: CASSLGPENEQYF. The chain carries TRBV6-5 and TRBJ2-7, with D tentatively TRBD1 (5 bases). The V end lost 4 bases, the J end lost 5 bases, and 12 bases lay between the germline ends. Germline V CDR1 and CDR2: MNHEY, SVGAGI. The CDR3 runs 13 residues.

V usage is TRBV10-3 and J usage is TRBJ2-5; 14 nucleotides match TRBD2. With 8 bases clipped from V and 9 bases from J, the junction kept 8 bases outside the gene matches. Germline CDR1 and CDR2: ENHRY and SYGVKD. The CDR3 runs 14 residues. The CDR3 nucleotides read TGTGCCATCGGGACTAGCGGGGGTGACGGGGCCCAGTACTTC. Protein: CAIGTSGGDGAQYF.

This clone was counted between two and nine times. V gene TRBV7-8 combines with J gene TRBJ2-7; D is possibly TRBD1 (5 bases). V dropped 4 bases and J dropped 5 bases, with 15 bases sitting between them. This CDR3 region has 14 residues. CDR1 is SGHVS, CDR2 FQNEAQ, per germline. Here the CDR3 reads CASSYGPGPNEQYF. The CDR3 nucleotides are TGTGCCAGCAGCTACGGGCCAGGGCCCAACGAGCAGTACTTC.

The chain combines TRBV15 with TRBJ1-2, with unresolved D. The CDR3 spans 17 residues. The V end lost 0 bases, the J end lost 3 bases, and 17 bases lay between the germline ends. The germline gives CDR1 LNHNV, CDR2 YYDKDF (reference sequence). CDR3 nucleotides: TGTGCCACCAGCAGAGAGATGGGGAGCGTAGACGACTATGGCTACACCTTC. Translation gives CATSREMGSVDDYGYTF.

The chain is built from TRBV2 and TRBJ1-2, with 7 bases aligning to TRBD1. The CDR3 has 13 amino acids. Germline values: CDR1 SNHLY, CDR2 FYNNEI. Trimming removed 3 bases from V and 8 bases from J; junction bases left unmatched: 6. CDR3 residues: CASSEDRNLGYTF. The CDR3, as DNA: TGTGCCAGCAGTGAGGACAGGAATTTAGGCTACACCTTC.

The chain combines TRBV30 with TRBJ1-5, with unresolved D. Between the trimmed V and J ends, which lost 4 bases and 6 bases, there was a span of 13 bases. This CDR3 is built from 13 residues. CDR1 and CDR2 (germline): GTSNPN, SVGIG (reference sequence). CDR3 nucleotide sequence: TGTGCCTGGACCATGGACCGGGGTCAGCCCCAGCATTTT. Translating it yields CAWTMDRGQPQHF.

The table lists this clone with a few counts. The rearrangement uses TRBV12-2 and TRBJ1-2. TRBV12-2 is labeled a pseudogene. CDR3 size: 10 residues. This chain's CDR3 is CASRFPFSTF. Written as DNA, the CDR3 is TGTGCAAGTCGCTTCCCATTCTCGACCTTC.

This clone turned up a few times. The chain has TRBV21-1 and TRBJ2-2; the D call TRBD2 from the table was never checked on the DNA. TRBV21-1 is deemed a pseudogene. The CDR3 loop spans 11 amino acids. Here the CDR3 DNA reads TGTGCCAGCGTGAGCCCCGGGGAGCTGTTTTTT. Translated: CASVSPGELFF.

This clone was detected only a few times. The V and J genes are TRBV13 and TRBJ2-1; 8 nucleotides agree with TRBD2. With 6 bases clipped from V and 10 bases from J, the junction kept 14 bases outside the gene matches. CDR1 and CDR2 (germline): PRHDT, FYEKMQ (reference sequence). This CDR3 region has 15 residues. CDR3 protein: CASRTRGGSSREQFF. The DNA of the CDR3 is TGTGCCAGCAGAACACGCGGGGGGAGCTCAAGGGAGCAGTTCTTC.

This clone has only a few counts. The chain combines TRBV6-5 with TRBJ1-4; D is unclear. Germline V CDR1 and CDR2: MNHEY, SVGAGI. The CDR3 has 14 residues. Deletions cut 0 bases from V and 8 bases from J, with 10 bases between. Here the CDR3 reads CASSYSNNLEKLFF. The CDR3 DNA reads TGTGCCAGCAGTTACTCGAATAATCTCGAAAAACTGTTTTTT.

This rearrangement joins TRBV7-9 to TRBJ2-7, with no clear D. Germline V gene lookup returns CDR1 SEHNR and CDR2 FQNEAQ (reference sequence). The CDR3 has 13 amino acids. V lost 3 bases to trimming and J lost 2 bases, with 8 bases between them. CDR3 residues: CASSLSAAYEQYF. CDR3 bases: TGTGCCAGCAGCTTGAGCGCAGCCTACGAGCAGTACTTC.

V usage is TRBV28 and J usage is TRBJ1-2, with D tentatively TRBD1 (5 bases). Trimming shortened V by 5 bases and J by 5 bases, and 21 bases separated the two germline ends. CDR1 is MDHEN and CDR2 is SYDVKM in the germline V gene. The CDR3 runs 16 residues. CDR3 coding DNA: TGTGCCAGCAGTCCGCCGACAGCCCCCACGGGGTATGGCTACACCTTC. Its protein product is CASSPPTAPTGYGYTF.

The J gene is TRBJ2-1, the V gene TRBV6-5, with 7 positions matching TRBD1. Germline assignment: CDR1 MNHEY and CDR2 SVGAGI. The V segment lost 5 bases and the J segment 7 bases; nucleotides outside the gene matches: 11. This CDR3 comprises 15 residues. In DNA form, the CDR3 reads TGTGCCAGCAGTAGAGGGGGCGGAGGAAGGAATGAGCAGTTCTTC. It yields the protein CASSRGGGGRNEQFF.

This clone was found once. V is TRBV18 and J is TRBJ2-6; no clear D. This CDR3 spans 16 amino acids. Deletions cut 3 bases from V and 0 bases from J, with 9 bases between. Germline assignment: CDR1 KGHSH and CDR2 LQKENI. The CDR3 DNA is TGTGCCAGCTCACCGTCGGGTAGCTCTGGGGCCAACGTCCTGACTTTC. This gives the protein CASSPSGSSGANVLTF.

V gene TRBV5-5 combines with J gene TRBJ1-4; D call uncertain. The CDR3 runs to 15 residues. V was cut by 2 bases and J by 2 bases, with 10 bases left in between. Germline CDR1 SGHKS, CDR2 YYEKEE (reference sequence). The CDR3 loop reads CASSFMTRTNEKLFF. In DNA form, the CDR3 reads TGTGCCAGCAGCTTCATGACGAGGACTAATGAAAAACTGTTTTTT. Looking up the rest from reference TRBV5-5 and TRBJ1-4 gives the full variable domain: DAGVTQSPTHLIKTRGQQVTLRCSPISGHKSVSWYQQVLGQGPQFIFQYYEKEERGRGNFPDRFSARQFPNYSSELNVNALLLGDSALYLCASSFMTRTNEKLFFGSGTQLSVL.

In regard to this clone: The same CDR3 is also encoded by other DNA sequences in this sample. The CDR3: CASRGQTNTEAFF. The DNA of the CDR3 is TGTGCCAGCAGGGGACAGACGAACACTGAAGCTTTCTTT. The rearrangement uses TRBV2 and TRBJ1-1; TRBD1 matches 7 bases. CDR1 is SNHLY, CDR2 FYNNEI, per germline. Unmatched junction bases numbered 2, after V lost 6 bases and J lost 1 base. This CDR3 spans 13 amino acids.

The DNA of the CDR3 is TGTGCCAGCTCCTCGACAGGGACAAACTATGGCTACACCTTC. Amino acid sequence: CASSSTGTNYGYTF. The V gene is TRBV18, the J gene TRBJ1-2; 7 bases fit TRBD1. Unmatched junction bases numbered 6, after V lost 6 bases and J lost 2 bases. Germline CDR1 KGHSH, CDR2 LQKENI. The CDR3 sequence is 14 residues long.

V usage is TRBV29-1 and J usage is TRBJ2-2; 8 bases map to TRBD1. Trimming at V came to 7 bases and at J to 4 bases, leaving 5 bases not matched to a gene. The CDR3 consists of 13 residues. Germline V gives CDR1 SQVTM, CDR2 ANQGSEA. The CDR3 here is CSAATGGTGELFF. CDR3 nucleotide sequence: TGCAGCGCCGCAACAGGGGGCACCGGGGAGCTGTTTTTT.

This chain connects TRBV5-5 to TRBJ1-6, with a weak D call TRBD1 (5 bases). Germline V gene lookup returns CDR1 SGHKS and CDR2 YYEKEE (reference sequence). Trimming took 4 bases from V and 16 from J, leaving 21 bases between them. This CDR3 has 14 amino acids. The CDR3 DNA reads TGTGCCAGCAGCGTAGATGTTCCACTTCGGGGGCTCCACTTT. It specifies CASSVDVPLRGLHF.

The J gene is TRBJ2-7, the V gene TRBV7-9; no definite D call. The length of the CDR3 is 17 residues. V was trimmed by 2 bases and J by 4 bases, leaving 21 bases between them. Germline V gives CDR1 SEHNR, CDR2 FQNEAQ (reference sequence). CDR3 amino acids: CASSLKVPYLAPYEQYF. CDR3 DNA sequence: TGTGCCAGCAGCTTAAAGGTCCCCTACTTGGCCCCTTACGAGCAGTACTTC.